This T cell receptor beta chain appears in the sequencing data of a study of blood T cell repertoires in COVID-19. Germline V gene sequence: CDR1 SNHLY, CDR2 FYNNEI. The CDR3 runs 13 residues. Losses at the gene ends were 7 bases for V and 6 bases for J; bases not matched to a gene: 4. The repertoire was sequenced with immunoSEQ multiplex PCR; TCRdb's copy has only in-frame clones and lacks some. This sample has approximately 480,000 clones, with roughly 87% found just once. This TCR was recovered from a woman between 18 and 29 years old who had recovered from COVID-19. The rearrangement joins TRBV2 to TRBJ2-7; 12 bases align to TRBD1. Material: PBMCs or T cells enriched from blood (not recorded which). CDR3 loop: CASTGQGASEQYF. CDR3 coding DNA: TGTGCCAGCACGGGACAGGGGGCAAGCGAGCAGTACTTC. Using reference TRBV2 and TRBJ2-7 for the parts outside the CDR3, the full variable domain is EPEVTQTPSHQVTQMGQEVILRCVPISNHLYFYWYRQILGQKVEFLVSFYNNEISEKSEIFDDQFSVERPDGSNFTLKIRSTKLEDSAMYFCASTGQGASEQYFGPGTRLTVT.